The present TCR beta chain was sequenced within a study of shared clonotypes between healthy human individuals (dated by TCRdb to the early 2020s). In terms of the full investigation: Two women and a few men aged 18 to 49 years were included in the cohort. For each donor, three plates each were used for CD4 naive and CD4 memory, two plates were used for CD8 naive, and one plate was used for CD8 memory. To increase sequencing depth and limit assay-specific biases, TCR repertoire library preparation and sequencing were carried out by different laboratories using diverse techniques. Leukapheresis yielded between about 0.9 and 9 billion PBMCs per donor. The study deeply sequenced blood TCR repertoires of several healthy adults to estimate repertoire size and the extent of clonotype sharing between individuals.

From its cysteine to its phenylalanine, the CDR3 spans 12 amino acids. Only CDR3 DNA remains: 36 bases, in frame from the first base. V was cut back by 8 bases and J by 3 bases, leaving a gap of 11 bases between them. The germline V gene (reference sequence) sets CDR1 to MNHEY and CDR2 to SMNVEV. The investigation overall reported the following: Compared with non-shared clonotypes, the clonotypes found in all four sorted-subset donors had higher generation probabilities. Larger estimated clonotype richness was generally found for naive subsets than for memory subsets. Because the study included a small number of donors, the genetic and exposure-history diversity represented was limited. Pairwise subsampling led to the expectation that sequencing depth would affect the degree of clonotype sharing among donors. Roughly 5% of naive CD4, 3% to 3.5% of naive CD8, 2% to 2.5% of memory CD4, and 0.4% of memory CD8 clonotypes were shared across several donors. Incomplete sequencing was indicated by rarefaction of sorted-subset datasets, despite the large sequencing depth. Sampling was limited to blood, and TCR repertoires in tissue likely differ from TCR repertoires in blood.

CD8 naive samples were obtained by positive selection for CCR7 among CD45RO-negative cells, yielding a CD45RA+CCR7+ population from which TemRA cells were excluded. The donors were healthy, HIV-negative adults who had no recently reported acute infections or vaccinations. Only Caucasian adults living in Nashville, Tennessee, USA were represented among the donors. Blood was collected by leukapheresis, and PBMCs were isolated by Ficoll-Histopaque density gradient centrifugation and then cryopreserved in liquid nitrogen vapor phase. Analytical flow cytometry was used to check the purity and quantity of each magnetically sorted T cell population. Genomic DNA was isolated from each sorted fraction and quantified by UV absorbance on a Nanodrop 2000c. TCR CDR3 regions were amplified from genomic DNA by multiplex PCR using the deep immunoSEQ assay. Extracted genomic DNA from each cell subset was spread evenly across all wells of several immunoSEQ 96-well plates, with each plate serving as a replicate. Each replicate PCR for sorted subsets received around 200 ng genomic DNA, equal to some 32,000 T cell genomes. The purified libraries were quantified using a Qubit 3.0 fluorometer, sized with a Bioanalyzer 2100, and then quantified again using the KAPA Library Quantification kit. Every immunoSEQ 96-well plate was sequenced on a separate single-read 150-cycle Illumina NextSeq 550 flow cell. In the source study's methods: The immunoSEQ output contained only junctional sequences without quality scores, so filtering could not match that applied to full-length reads. To assign V/J genes and CDR3, sequences were annotated using PyIR, a Python wrapper for IgBLAST v1.9, with IMGT germline references. Reads were filtered out if the reads had weak V/J assignments (E-value above 1e-6), no CDR3, stop codons, out-of-frame junctions, or ambiguous translated residues. A V3J clonotype was defined by an identical inferred V gene, J gene, and CDR3 amino acid sequence. The percentage overlap between two repertoires was calculated by dividing the number of shared unique clonotypes by the size of the smaller repertoire. Three approaches were used to assess repertoire richness: RTK rarefaction, the Chao1 estimator, and Recon v2.1 estimates of unobserved clonotypes. Generation probabilities were computed with OLGA for all TCRbeta clonotypes obtained by the gDNA method from several donors. TCRdb re-hosts the immuneACCESS table, in-frame sequences only. Its copies lack some clones; in the studies checked, an unresolved V gene accounts for under half of them, and the cause for the rest is not known. V and J calls and clone size are those listed in that table; D and trimming were worked out from the DNA. In this sample the table shows hundreds of thousands of clones, about 96% of which occur a single time. The top ten clonotypes cover under 0.25% of the sample.

In regard to this clone: The antigen it recognizes is unknown. No clone much larger than this one lies a single base away; base qualities are absent. Other DNA sequences in the same sample also yield this CDR3.

The receptor chain draws on TRBV27 and TRBJ2-7, with a tentative D call of TRBD1 or TRBD2, each matching 5 bases. This clonotype originated in a man younger than 45 in good health. Material: naive CD8+ T cells sorted from blood. This specimen's cell subset or site label, per the study, means: CD45RA+CCR7+. Here the CDR3 is given as CASGPGSYEQYF. The nucleotide sequence reads as follows: TGTGCCAGCGGGCCAGGGAGCTACGAGCAGTACTTC.